The sequence of this TCR beta chain was determined in a study of OX40 agonist ivuxolimab in advanced cancers. As for the study more broadly: The costimulatory receptor OX40 (CD134) was targeted by ivuxolimab, a fully human IgG2 agonistic monoclonal antibody. Intravenous ivuxolimab was administered to patients every 2 weeks at six dose levels: 0.01, 0.1, 0.3, 1.5, 3 and 10 mg/kg. Among the roughly 50 dose-escalation patients, some 19 had hepatocellular carcinoma, approximately 15 melanoma, 9 renal cell carcinoma and 9 head and neck cancer. A male proportion of 70% to 90% and a mean age of 60 years, ranging from about 23 to 90, were recorded for the dose-escalation cohort. Patients were allowed to have had prior anti-PD-1, anti-PD-L1 or anti-CTLA-4 therapy, and 30% to 40% of the dose-escalation patients had been treated with checkpoint inhibitors. Partial responses occurred in three dose-escalation patients: two with cutaneous melanoma and one with hepatocellular carcinoma. The point of sequencing TCRbeta in the periphery was to test whether ivuxolimab changed TCR sequence diversity and drove clonal T-cell expansion. The paper covers the monotherapy dose-escalation part of the phase I ivuxolimab trial, which included N ≈ 50 patients. Findings and caveats that apply to the study as a whole: Low levels of normalized T-cell clonal expansion were also seen in some patients who did not respond. After ivuxolimab, expanded clones were on average more numerous among CD8+ T cells than among CD4+ T cells. Antigen specificity was not determined for the clonally expanded peripheral T cells. In the 0.1-3.0 mg/kg groups, partial responders were among the patients with the lowest normalized peripheral clonal expansion, particularly in CD8+ T cells. At doses of 0.1 to 3.0 mg/kg, clonal expansion of both CD4+ and CD8+ blood T cells was observed from baseline to week 6.

For sequencing of the TCRbeta CDR3 region, genomic DNA was extracted from the sorted cells. The immunoSEQ Assay was used to sequence the TCRbeta CDR3 regions. This immuneACCESS table, as held by TCRdb, lists in-frame sequences with V and J called but not all clones. Of the missing ones, under half trace to an unresolved V gene in checked studies; the others have no known cause. The sample has about 55,000 clones on record, around 85% of them singletons. The ten largest make up approximately 11% of the sample. The CDR3 spans 17 residues, from the cysteine through the phenylalanine. The retained sequence is limited to the CDR3, 51 bases, with the frame set at the first base. As encoded in the germline V gene, CDR1 is SGHAT while CDR2 is FQNNGV. V loses 1 base, J loses 0 bases, and the germline ends lie 16 bases apart. The trial excluded patients who had a history of autoimmune disease or were on systemic immunosuppression. In every dose cohort, peripheral blood was drawn for TCR sequencing at baseline, cycle 4 day 1, and cycle 7 day 1. The samples were drawn from a first-in-human, open-label, multicenter phase I dose-escalation trial of ivuxolimab. The trial enrolled adults with locally advanced or metastatic head and neck squamous cell, hepatocellular, melanoma or renal cell carcinoma. CD4+ and CD8+ T cells were sorted separately from peripheral blood before TCR sequencing.

Of note for this clone: No antigen is known for it. No qualities accompany the bases; no much larger clone lies one base away.

The receptor comes from an adult with an advanced solid tumor such as melanoma, head and neck, liver or kidney cancer. This receptor chain uses TRBV11-2 and TRBJ2-7; TRBD2 is a possible D gene, resting on 6 matching bases. The starting material was CD4+ or CD8+ T cells sorted from blood, obtained in a trial of the OX40 agonist ivuxolimab. The bases are TGTGCCAGCAGCTTAGCTGGCGGCGGGATACACTCCTACGAGCAGTACTTC. It codes for CASSLAGGGIHSYEQYF.